Listed below are T cell receptor beta chains from one sample, sequenced in a study of OX40 agonist ivuxolimab in advanced cancers. Using immunoSEQ multiplex PCR, the repertoire was profiled, and TCRdb retains in-frame clones only, with some absent. The sample has about 73,000 clones; around 90% are singletons. This sample comprised CD4+ or CD8+ T cells sorted from blood, obtained in a trial of the OX40 agonist ivuxolimab. Receptors were obtained from an adult with an advanced solid tumor such as melanoma, head and neck, liver or kidney cancer. Each CDR3 is given with its conserved first and last residue. Fields, in order: D gene, J gene, clone size, V gene, CDR3 DNA, CDR3 protein. D genes are given only for firm matches. Clone size is not always given. Where it is, it says once, few, many or a class for expanded clones.

d_call: -; j_call: TRBJ1-5; clone_size: -; v_call: TRBV2; cdr3_nt: TGTGCCAGCAGTCAAACCGACACGCCGGGCAATCAGCCCCAGCATTTT; cdr3_aa: CASSQTDTPGNQPQHF
d_call: TRBD2; j_call: TRBJ2-7; clone_size: -; v_call: TRBV6-1; cdr3_nt: TGTGCCAGCAGTGAAGAGGGGCCTAGCGGGAGAGGGGGTCTCGACGAGCAGTACTTC; cdr3_aa: CASSEEGPSGRGGLDEQYF
d_call: -; j_call: TRBJ2-7; clone_size: few; v_call: TRBV6-1; cdr3_nt: TGTGCCAGCAGGATCGAGGGTCCCTACGAGCAGTACTTC; cdr3_aa: CASRIEGPYEQYF
d_call: TRBD2; j_call: TRBJ2-1; clone_size: -; v_call: TRBV6-6; cdr3_nt: TGTGCCAGCAGGCTACCGGGAGGGCCGAGTGAGCAGTTCTTC; cdr3_aa: CASRLPGGPSEQFF
d_call: -; j_call: TRBJ2-5; clone_size: -; v_call: TRBV6-1; cdr3_nt: TGTGCCAGCAGTGCTCCCTTAGGCGGAGGAGCGGAGACCCAGTACTTC; cdr3_aa: CASSAPLGGGAETQYF
d_call: -; j_call: TRBJ2-1; clone_size: -; v_call: TRBV5-1; cdr3_nt: TGCGCCAGCAGCTTGGAAGGGGAATCGTACAATGAGCAGTTCTTC; cdr3_aa: CASSLEGESYNEQFF
d_call: -; j_call: TRBJ1-2; clone_size: -; v_call: TRBV28; cdr3_nt: TGTGCCAGCAGCCAACCCCTTATTACTAACTATGGCTACACCTTC; cdr3_aa: CASSQPLITNYGYTF
d_call: -; j_call: TRBJ1-1; clone_size: -; v_call: TRBV6-5; cdr3_nt: TGTGCCAGCAGTTTAAGGGGGGGAACTGAAGCTTTCTTT; cdr3_aa: CASSLRGGTEAFF
d_call: -; j_call: TRBJ2-7; clone_size: -; v_call: TRBV28; cdr3_nt: TGTGCCAGCAGTTCCCAGGGGAAGGGGAGCTCCTACGAGCAGTACTTC; cdr3_aa: CASSSQGKGSSYEQYF
d_call: TRBD2; j_call: TRBJ2-3; clone_size: once; v_call: TRBV4-1; cdr3_nt: TGCGCCAGCAGCCGTGGACTAGCGGGAGGGCCTCTAGATACGCAGTATTTT; cdr3_aa: CASSRGLAGGPLDTQYF
d_call: -; j_call: TRBJ2-1; clone_size: -; v_call: TRBV5-6; cdr3_nt: TGTGCCAGCAGCGGCAATAGCGGAGGGGGGAATGAGCAGTTCTTC; cdr3_aa: CASSGNSGGGNEQFF
d_call: -; j_call: TRBJ2-7; clone_size: once; v_call: TRBV6-1; cdr3_nt: TGTGCCAGCAGACGACACCGGAGCTCCTACGAGCAGTACTTC; cdr3_aa: CASRRHRSSYEQYF
d_call: -; j_call: TRBJ2-7; clone_size: -; v_call: TRBV6-1; cdr3_nt: TGTGCCAGCAGTGAAGGAGACGGACAGATGGGCGAGCAGTACTTC; cdr3_aa: CASSEGDGQMGEQYF
d_call: TRBD2; j_call: TRBJ2-7; clone_size: -; v_call: TRBV15; cdr3_nt: TGTGCCACCAGCAGAGGGCGGGAGGAGGGGCAGTACTTC; cdr3_aa: CATSRGREEGQYF
d_call: -; j_call: TRBJ2-1; clone_size: -; v_call: TRBV19; cdr3_nt: TGTGCCAGTAGGACCTGGGGATTAGATGAGCAGTTCTTC; cdr3_aa: CASRTWGLDEQFF
d_call: TRBD2; j_call: TRBJ2-3; clone_size: -; v_call: TRBV7-9; cdr3_nt: TGTGCCAGCAGCGTTAGCGGGAGAACAGATACGCAGTATTTT; cdr3_aa: CASSVSGRTDTQYF
d_call: -; j_call: TRBJ2-3; clone_size: -; v_call: TRBV30; cdr3_nt: TGTGCCTGGACCGAAGGGGCAGGGGTCGAAGGTACGCAGTATTTT; cdr3_aa: CAWTEGAGVEGTQYF
d_call: -; j_call: TRBJ1-1; clone_size: few; v_call: TRBV30; cdr3_nt: TGTGCCTGGAGTAAGGGGGGCTACGATCTGACTTTCTTT; cdr3_aa: CAWSKGGYDLTFF
d_call: -; j_call: TRBJ2-1; clone_size: -; v_call: TRBV5-1; cdr3_nt: TGCGCCAGCAGCTCCAATCTCATTACAGTCTACAATGAGCAGTTCTTC; cdr3_aa: CASSSNLITVYNEQFF
d_call: TRBD2; j_call: TRBJ2-7; clone_size: -; v_call: TRBV12-5; cdr3_nt: TGTGCTAGTGTTCCCGTTGGCGGGAGCTCCTACGAGCAGTACTTC; cdr3_aa: CASVPVGGSSYEQYF
d_call: -; j_call: TRBJ1-5; clone_size: -; v_call: TRBV5-1; cdr3_nt: TGCGCCAGCAGCTTGAGGCCAGGGTTACAGCCCCAGCATTTT; cdr3_aa: CASSLRPGLQPQHF
d_call: TRBD1; j_call: TRBJ2-5; clone_size: -; v_call: TRBV28; cdr3_nt: TGTGCCAGCAGTTTACCCCGCCCAGGGGGTGAGACCCAGTACTTC; cdr3_aa: CASSLPRPGGETQYF
d_call: TRBD2; j_call: TRBJ2-7; clone_size: -; v_call: TRBV29-1; cdr3_nt: TGCAGCGTTAAGACTAGCGGGAGCCACGAGCAGTACTTC; cdr3_aa: CSVKTSGSHEQYF
d_call: TRBD2; j_call: TRBJ2-3; clone_size: -; v_call: TRBV6-5; cdr3_nt: TGTGCCAGCAGTTCCCTAGCGGGAGGAAGCACAGATACGCAGTATTTT; cdr3_aa: CASSSLAGGSTDTQYF
d_call: -; j_call: TRBJ1-2; clone_size: -; v_call: TRBV5-4; cdr3_nt: TGTGCCAGCAGCTCCGGAGCGAATTTCCATGGCTACACCTTC; cdr3_aa: CASSSGANFHGYTF
d_call: TRBD2; j_call: TRBJ2-7; clone_size: -; v_call: TRBV5-8; cdr3_nt: TGTGCCAGCAGCCTCTTCGCGGGAGCCTACGAGCAGTACTTC; cdr3_aa: CASSLFAGAYEQYF
d_call: TRBD2; j_call: TRBJ2-2; clone_size: -; v_call: TRBV7-6; cdr3_nt: TGTGCCAGCAGAACGGGAGGGCCGATCGGGGAGCTGTTTTTT; cdr3_aa: CASRTGGPIGELFF
d_call: -; j_call: TRBJ2-3; clone_size: -; v_call: TRBV30; cdr3_nt: TGTGCCTGGAGTCTACTGATGGATACGCAGTATTTT; cdr3_aa: CAWSLLMDTQYF
d_call: -; j_call: TRBJ1-4; clone_size: -; v_call: TRBV27; cdr3_nt: TGTGCCAGCAGTCCCTGGGACATCACTGAGAAACTGTTTTTT; cdr3_aa: CASSPWDITEKLFF